The clone carrying this T cell receptor (beta chain) was seen more than once but under ten times. Its antigen is unidentified. This entry belongs to a study of blood T cells in healthy people across ages. Study-level results: TCR beta diversity per million T cells fell roughly linearly with age.

With 2 bases removed from V and 5 bases from J, the gap between germline ends came to 22 bases. The CDR3 runs to 18 residues. Germline V gene lookup returns CDR1 MNHEY and CDR2 SVGEGT. The second PCR ran about 6 to 12 cycles with a sample-barcoded 5' primer and J-beta primers. TCRdb itself ran the 5' RACE reads through MiXCR, one entry per CDR3 protein. The sample lists around 1,800,000 distinct CDR3 sequences, around 42% occurring once. Each sample gave at least 6.5 million isolated PBMCs. The chain links TRBV6-2 or TRBV6-3 to TRBJ2-1; D perhaps matches TRBD1 (7 bases). The sequence derives from a human donor in good health. The specimen sequenced was blood. In DNA form, the CDR3 reads TGTGCCAGCAGTTACGGGAGGAGGGGGCGCGACCGAAACAATGAGCAGTTCTTC. It specifies CASSYGRRGRDRNNEQFF.